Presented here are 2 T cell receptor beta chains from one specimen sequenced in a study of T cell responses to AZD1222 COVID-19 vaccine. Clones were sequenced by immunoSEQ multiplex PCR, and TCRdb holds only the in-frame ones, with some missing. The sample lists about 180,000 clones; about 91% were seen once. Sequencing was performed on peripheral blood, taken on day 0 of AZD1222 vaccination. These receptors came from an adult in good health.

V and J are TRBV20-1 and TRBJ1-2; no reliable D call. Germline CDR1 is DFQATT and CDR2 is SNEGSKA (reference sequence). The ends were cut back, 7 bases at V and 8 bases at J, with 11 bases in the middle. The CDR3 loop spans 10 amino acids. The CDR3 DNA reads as TGCAGTGTTGAGTCGGAGGGCTACACCTTC. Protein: CSVESEGYTF.

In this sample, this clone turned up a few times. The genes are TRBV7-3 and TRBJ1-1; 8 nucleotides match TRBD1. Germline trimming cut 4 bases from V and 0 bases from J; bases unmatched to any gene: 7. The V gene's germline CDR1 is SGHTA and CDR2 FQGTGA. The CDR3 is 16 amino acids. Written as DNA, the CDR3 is TGTGCCAGCAGCTCCCGGACAGGGAACATGAACACTGAAGCTTTCTTT. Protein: CASSSRTGNMNTEAFF.